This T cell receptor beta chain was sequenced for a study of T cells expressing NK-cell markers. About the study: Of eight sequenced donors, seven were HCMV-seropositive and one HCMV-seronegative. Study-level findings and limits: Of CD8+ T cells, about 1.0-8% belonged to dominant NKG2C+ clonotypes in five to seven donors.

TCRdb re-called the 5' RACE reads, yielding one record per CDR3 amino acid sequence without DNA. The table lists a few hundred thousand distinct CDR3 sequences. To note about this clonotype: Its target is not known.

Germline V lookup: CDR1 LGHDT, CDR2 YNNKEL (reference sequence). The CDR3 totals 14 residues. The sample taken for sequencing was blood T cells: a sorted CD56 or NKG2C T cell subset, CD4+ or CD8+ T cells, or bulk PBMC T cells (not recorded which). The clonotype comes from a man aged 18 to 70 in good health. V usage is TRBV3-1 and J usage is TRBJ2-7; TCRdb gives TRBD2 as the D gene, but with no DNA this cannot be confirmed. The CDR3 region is CASSRQGGRGEQYF.